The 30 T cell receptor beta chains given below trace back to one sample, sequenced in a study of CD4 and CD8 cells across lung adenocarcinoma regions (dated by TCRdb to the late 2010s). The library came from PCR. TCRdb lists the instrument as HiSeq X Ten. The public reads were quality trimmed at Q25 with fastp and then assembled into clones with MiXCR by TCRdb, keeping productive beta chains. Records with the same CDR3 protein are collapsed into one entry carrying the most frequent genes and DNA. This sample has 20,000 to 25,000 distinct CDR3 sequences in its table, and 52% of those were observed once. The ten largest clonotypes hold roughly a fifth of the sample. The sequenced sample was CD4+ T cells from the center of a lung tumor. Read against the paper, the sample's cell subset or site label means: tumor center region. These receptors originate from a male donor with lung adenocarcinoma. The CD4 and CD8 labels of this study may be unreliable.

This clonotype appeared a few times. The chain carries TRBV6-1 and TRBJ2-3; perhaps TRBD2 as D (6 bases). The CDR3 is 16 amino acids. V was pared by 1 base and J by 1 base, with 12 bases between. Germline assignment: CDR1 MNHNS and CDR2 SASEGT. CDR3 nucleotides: TGTGCCAGCAGTGAAGGGAGGGTTAGGGGCACAGATACGCAGTATTTT. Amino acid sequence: CASSEGRVRGTDTQYF.

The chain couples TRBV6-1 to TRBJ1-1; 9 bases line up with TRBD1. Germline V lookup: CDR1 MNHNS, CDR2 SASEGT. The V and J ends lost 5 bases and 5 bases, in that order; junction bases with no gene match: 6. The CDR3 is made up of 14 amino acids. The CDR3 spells CASSPIQGATEAFF. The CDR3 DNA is TGTGCCAGCAGTCCGATACAGGGGGCGACTGAAGCTTTCTTT.

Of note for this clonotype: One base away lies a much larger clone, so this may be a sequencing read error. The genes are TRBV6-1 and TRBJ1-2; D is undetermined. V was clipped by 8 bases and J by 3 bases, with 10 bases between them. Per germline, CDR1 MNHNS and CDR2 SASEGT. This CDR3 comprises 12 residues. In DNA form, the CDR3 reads TGTGCCAGCGCATCCGGGGACTATGGCTACACCTTC. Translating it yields CASASGDYGYTF.

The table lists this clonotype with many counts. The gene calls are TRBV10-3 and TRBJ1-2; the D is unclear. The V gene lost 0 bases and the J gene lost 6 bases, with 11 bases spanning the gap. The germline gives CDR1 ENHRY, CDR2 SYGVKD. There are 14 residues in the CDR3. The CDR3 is CAISESPLGDGYTF. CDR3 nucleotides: TGTGCCATCAGTGAGTCCCCCTTAGGAGATGGCTACACCTTC.

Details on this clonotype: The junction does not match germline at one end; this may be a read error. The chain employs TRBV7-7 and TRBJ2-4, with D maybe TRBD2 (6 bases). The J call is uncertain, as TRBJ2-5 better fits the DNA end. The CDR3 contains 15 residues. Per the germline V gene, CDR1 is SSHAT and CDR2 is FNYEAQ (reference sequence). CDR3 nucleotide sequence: TGTGCTAGCAGCCCGGCAGGGAGGAGTGGAGAGACCCAGTACTTC. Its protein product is CASSPAGRSGETQYF.

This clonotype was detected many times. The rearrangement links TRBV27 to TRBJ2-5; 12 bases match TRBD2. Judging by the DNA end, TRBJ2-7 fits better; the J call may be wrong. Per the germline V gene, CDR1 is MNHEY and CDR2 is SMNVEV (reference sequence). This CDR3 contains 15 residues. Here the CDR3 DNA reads TGTGCCAGCAGTTTGTCACTAGCGGGAGGCTACGAGCAGTACTTC. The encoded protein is CASSLSLAGGYEQYF.

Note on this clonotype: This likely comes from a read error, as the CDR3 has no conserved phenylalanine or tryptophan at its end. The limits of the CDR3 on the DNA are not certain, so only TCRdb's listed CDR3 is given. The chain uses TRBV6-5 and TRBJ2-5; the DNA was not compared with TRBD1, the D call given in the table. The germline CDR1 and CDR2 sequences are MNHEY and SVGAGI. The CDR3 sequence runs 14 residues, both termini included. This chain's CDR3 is CASSCARAGKTRHS.

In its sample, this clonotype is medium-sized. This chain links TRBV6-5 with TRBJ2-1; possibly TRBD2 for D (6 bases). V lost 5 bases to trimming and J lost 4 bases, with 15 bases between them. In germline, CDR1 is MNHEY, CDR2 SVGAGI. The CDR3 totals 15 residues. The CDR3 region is CASSPASGSYNEQFF. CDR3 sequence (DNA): TGTGCCAGCAGTCCCGCCTCCGGGAGTTACAATGAGCAGTTCTTC.

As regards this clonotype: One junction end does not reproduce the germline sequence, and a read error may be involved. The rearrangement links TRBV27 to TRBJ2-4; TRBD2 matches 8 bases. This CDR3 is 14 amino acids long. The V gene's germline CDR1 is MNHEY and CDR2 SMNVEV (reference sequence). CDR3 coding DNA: TGTGCGAGCAGTGGGGGCCGAGCGGGAGAGACGGAGTACTTT. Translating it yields CASSGGRAGETEYF.

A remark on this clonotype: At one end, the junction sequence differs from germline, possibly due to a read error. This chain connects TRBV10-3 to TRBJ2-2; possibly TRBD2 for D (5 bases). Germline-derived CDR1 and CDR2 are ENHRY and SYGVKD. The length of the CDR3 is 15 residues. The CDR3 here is CARSLQSGIPDKLYF. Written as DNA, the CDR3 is TGTGCCCGGAGCCTCCAGTCCGGGATTCCAGATAAGCTGTATTTT.

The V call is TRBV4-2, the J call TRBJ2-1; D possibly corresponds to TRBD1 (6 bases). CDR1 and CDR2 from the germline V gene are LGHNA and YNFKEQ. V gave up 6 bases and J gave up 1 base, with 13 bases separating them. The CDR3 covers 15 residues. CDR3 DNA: TGTGCCAGCAGAGTACAGGGTTCTTCCTACAATGAGCAGTTCTTC. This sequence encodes CASRVQGSSYNEQFF.

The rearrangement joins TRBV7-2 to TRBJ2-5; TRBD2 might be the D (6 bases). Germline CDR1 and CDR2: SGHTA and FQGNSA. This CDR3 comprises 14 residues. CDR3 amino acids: CAGSGVRSGDTQYF. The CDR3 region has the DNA TGTGCGGGCAGCGGAGTCCGGTCGGGGGACACCCAGTACTTC.

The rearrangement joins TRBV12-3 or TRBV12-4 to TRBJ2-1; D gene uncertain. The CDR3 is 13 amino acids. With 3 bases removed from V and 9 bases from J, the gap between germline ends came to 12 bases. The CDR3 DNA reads TGTGCCAGCAGTTTTCAACGTTTCGGTGAGCAGTTCTTC. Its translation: CASSFQRFGEQFF.

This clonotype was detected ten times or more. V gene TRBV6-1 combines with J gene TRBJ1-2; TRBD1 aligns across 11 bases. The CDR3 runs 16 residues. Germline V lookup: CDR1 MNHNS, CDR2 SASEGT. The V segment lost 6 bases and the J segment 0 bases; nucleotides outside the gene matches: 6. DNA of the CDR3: TGTGCCAGCAGCCGGGACAGGGGGATGACTAACTATGGCTACACCTTC. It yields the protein CASSRDRGMTNYGYTF.

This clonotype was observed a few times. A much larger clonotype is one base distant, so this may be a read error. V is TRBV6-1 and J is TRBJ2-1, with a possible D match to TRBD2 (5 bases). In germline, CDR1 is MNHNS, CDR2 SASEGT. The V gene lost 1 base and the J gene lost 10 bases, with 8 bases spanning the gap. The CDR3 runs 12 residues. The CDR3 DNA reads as TGTGCCAGCAGTGAAGGAGGGCACGAGCAGTTCTTC. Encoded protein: CASSEGGHEQFF.

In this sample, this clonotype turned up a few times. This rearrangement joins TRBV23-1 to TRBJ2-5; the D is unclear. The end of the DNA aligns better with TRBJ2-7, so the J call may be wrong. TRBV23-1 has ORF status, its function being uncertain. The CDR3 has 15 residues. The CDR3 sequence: CASSKTTQGPYEQYF. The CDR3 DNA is TGCGCCAGCAGTAAGACGACCCAAGGGCCCTACGAGCAGTACTTC.

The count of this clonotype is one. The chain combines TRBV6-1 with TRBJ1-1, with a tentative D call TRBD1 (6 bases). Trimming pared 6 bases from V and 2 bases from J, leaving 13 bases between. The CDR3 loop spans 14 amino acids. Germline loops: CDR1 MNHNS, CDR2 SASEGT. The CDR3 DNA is TGTGCCAGCAGCCGGGACAAGGAAAACACTGAAGCTTTCTTT. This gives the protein CASSRDKENTEAFF.

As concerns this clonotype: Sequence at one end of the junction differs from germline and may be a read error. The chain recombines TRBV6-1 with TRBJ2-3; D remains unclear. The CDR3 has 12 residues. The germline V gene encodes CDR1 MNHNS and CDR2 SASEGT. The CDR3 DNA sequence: TGTGCCAGCGGCCTGAGAGGAGATACACAGTATTTT. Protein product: CASGLRGDTQYF.

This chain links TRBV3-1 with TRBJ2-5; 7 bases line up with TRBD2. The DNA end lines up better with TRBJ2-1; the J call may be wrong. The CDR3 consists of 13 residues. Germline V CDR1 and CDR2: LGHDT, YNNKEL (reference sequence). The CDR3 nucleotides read TGTGCCAGCAGCCAAGGACTAGCCAGTGAGCAGTTCTTC. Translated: CASSQGLASEQFF.

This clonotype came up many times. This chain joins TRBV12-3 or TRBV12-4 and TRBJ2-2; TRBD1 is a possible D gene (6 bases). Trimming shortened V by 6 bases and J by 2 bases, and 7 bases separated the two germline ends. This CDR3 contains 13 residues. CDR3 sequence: CASRDSNTGELFF. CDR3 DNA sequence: TGTGCCAGCAGGGACAGCAACACCGGGGAGCTGTTTTTT.

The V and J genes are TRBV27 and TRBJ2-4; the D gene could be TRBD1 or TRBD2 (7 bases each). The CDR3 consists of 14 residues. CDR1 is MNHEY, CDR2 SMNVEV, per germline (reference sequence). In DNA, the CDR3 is TGTGCGGGCAGGGGGGGCGCGGCCCAAGACACTCAGTACTTC. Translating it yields CAGRGGAAQDTQYF.

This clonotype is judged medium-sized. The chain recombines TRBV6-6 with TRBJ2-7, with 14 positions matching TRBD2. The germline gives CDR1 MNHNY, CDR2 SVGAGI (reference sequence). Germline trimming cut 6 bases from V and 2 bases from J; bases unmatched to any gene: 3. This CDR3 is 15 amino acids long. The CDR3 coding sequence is TGTGCCAGCAGGATGGGACTAGCGGGAGCCTACGAGCAGTACTTC. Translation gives CASRMGLAGAYEQYF.

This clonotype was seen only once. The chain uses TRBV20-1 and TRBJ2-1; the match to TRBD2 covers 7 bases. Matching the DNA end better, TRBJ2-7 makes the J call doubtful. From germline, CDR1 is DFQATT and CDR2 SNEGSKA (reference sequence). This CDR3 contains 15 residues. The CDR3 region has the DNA TGCAGTGCCGCGTGGGAGCGGGGTATCTACAATGAGCAGTACTTC. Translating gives CSAAWERGIYNEQYF.

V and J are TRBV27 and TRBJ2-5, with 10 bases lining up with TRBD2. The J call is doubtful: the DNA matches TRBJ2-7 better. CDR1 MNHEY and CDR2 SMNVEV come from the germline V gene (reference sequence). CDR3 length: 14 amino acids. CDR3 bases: TGTGCCAGCAGTCCCAGGACTAGCGGATACGAGCAGTACTTC. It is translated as CASSPRTSGYEQYF.

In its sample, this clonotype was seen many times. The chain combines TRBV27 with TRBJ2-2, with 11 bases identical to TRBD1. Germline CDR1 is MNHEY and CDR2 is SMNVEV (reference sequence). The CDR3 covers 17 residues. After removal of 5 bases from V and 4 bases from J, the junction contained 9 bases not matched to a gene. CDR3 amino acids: CASSRNGQGAGTGELFF. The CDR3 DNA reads TGTGCCAGCAGTCGAAATGGACAGGGGGCCGGCACCGGGGAGCTGTTTTTT.

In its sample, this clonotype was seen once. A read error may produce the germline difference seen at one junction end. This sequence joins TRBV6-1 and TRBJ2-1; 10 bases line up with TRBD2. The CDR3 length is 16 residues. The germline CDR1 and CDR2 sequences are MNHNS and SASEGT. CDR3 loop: CASSKISGRSTDEQYF. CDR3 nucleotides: TGTGCCAGCAGTAAAATTAGCGGGAGGAGCACAGATGAGCAGTATTTC.

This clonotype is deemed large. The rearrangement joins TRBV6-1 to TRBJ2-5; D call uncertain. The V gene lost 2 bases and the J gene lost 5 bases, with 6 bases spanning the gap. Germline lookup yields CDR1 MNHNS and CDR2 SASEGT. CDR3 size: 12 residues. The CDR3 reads CASSETRETQYF. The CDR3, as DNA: TGTGCCAGCAGTGAAACTCGCGAGACCCAGTACTTC.

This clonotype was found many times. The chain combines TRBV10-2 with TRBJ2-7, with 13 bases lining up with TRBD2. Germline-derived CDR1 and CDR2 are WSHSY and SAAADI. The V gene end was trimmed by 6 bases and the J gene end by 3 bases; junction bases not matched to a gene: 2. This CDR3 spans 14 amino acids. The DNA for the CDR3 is TGCGCCAGCAGCGGACTAGCGGGAGACTACGAGCAGTACTTC. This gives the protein CASSGLAGDYEQYF.

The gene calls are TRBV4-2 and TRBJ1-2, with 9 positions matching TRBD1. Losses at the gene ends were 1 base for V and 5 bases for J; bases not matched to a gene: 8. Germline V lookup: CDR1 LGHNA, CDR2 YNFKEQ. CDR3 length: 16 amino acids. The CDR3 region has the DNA TGTGCCAGCAGCCAAGTCTCGGGGGACAGGGTGTATGGCTACACCTTC. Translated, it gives CASSQVSGDRVYGYTF.

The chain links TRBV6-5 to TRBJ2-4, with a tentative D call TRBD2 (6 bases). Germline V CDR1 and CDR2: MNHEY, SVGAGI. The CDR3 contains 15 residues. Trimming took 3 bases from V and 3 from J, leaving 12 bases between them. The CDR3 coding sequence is TGTGCCAGCAGTTATGGAGGGTCGGGCAAAAACATTCAGTACTTC. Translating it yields CASSYGGSGKNIQYF.